The present entry profiles one TCR beta chain with its context. A read error may explain this, as a much larger clone is one base away. The CDR3 sequence is 14 residues long. Germline lookup yields CDR1 LNHDA and CDR2 SQIVND (reference sequence). The entry originates in a study of molecular identifiers for immune sequencing clone quantification. TCRdb used MiXCR to reprocess the PCR reads, holding one entry per CDR3 protein. The repertoire holds 250,000 to 350,000 distinct CDR3 sequences, with about 21% as singletons. Sequencing input: naive CD8+ T cells from blood, with Jurkat cell RNA spiked in. The subset was: FACS-sorted CD8+CD4-CCR7+CD45RA+ naive T cells. The chain has TRBV19 and TRBJ2-1, with D maybe TRBD2 (6 bases). The receptor comes from a human donor in good health. Some libraries in this study had Jurkat cell RNA spiked in. As DNA, the CDR3 is TGTGCCAGTAGTCCAGACCTGGACTACAATGAGCAGTCCTTC. It codes for CASSPDLDYNEQSF.